This passage covers 26 T cell receptor beta chains from one sample sequenced in a study of cytomegalovirus exposure and HLA in healthy donors. Method: immunoSEQ multiplex PCR; TCRdb's copy keeps in-frame clones and lacks some. The sample has 200,000 to 300,000 clones, approximately 84% seen once; the top ten hold 0.95% to 1.5%. The sample consisted of PBMCs. Every receptor here comes from a woman in her twenties or thirties in good health and CMV-seropositive.

V is TRBV10-3 and J is TRBJ2-3; TRBD2 matches 11 bases. CDR1 and CDR2 (germline): ENHRY, SYGVKD. The CDR3 consists of 17 residues. J was trimmed by 2 bases and V by 6 bases; bases with no gene match: 10. CDR3 in DNA: TGTGCCATCAGAGCCGGGACTAGCGGATCCATCACAGATACGCAGTATTTT. Protein: CAIRAGTSGSITDTQYF.

The V call is TRBV7-9, the J call TRBJ2-7, with a possible D match to TRBD1 (6 bases). V was trimmed by 6 bases and J by 2 bases, leaving 14 bases between them. Germline V lookup: CDR1 SEHNR, CDR2 FQNEAQ (reference sequence). This CDR3 has 14 amino acids. The CDR3 spells CASSSGVSPYEQYF. CDR3 DNA sequence: TGTGCCAGCAGTTCAGGGGTCTCGCCCTACGAGCAGTACTTC. Full variable domain (rest looked up from reference TRBV7-9 and TRBJ2-7): DTGVSQNPRHKITKRGQNVTFRCDPISEHNRLYWYRQTLGQGPEFLTYFQNEAQLEKSRLLSDRFSAERPKGSFSTLEIQRTEQGDSAMYLCASSSGVSPYEQYFGPGTRLTVT.

The chain recombines TRBV5-5 with TRBJ1-2; D is possibly TRBD1 (6 bases). This CDR3 is built from 12 residues. The V and J ends lost 4 bases and 8 bases respectively, with 12 bases between them. The germline V gene has CDR1 SGHKS and CDR2 YYEKEE (reference sequence). DNA of the CDR3: TGTGCCAGCAGCGCTACAGGGAGCGGCTACACCTTC. Translating it yields CASSATGSGYTF.

The chain links TRBV5-4 to TRBJ2-7; 8 bases fit TRBD2. V gave up 4 bases and J gave up 2 bases; unmatched junction bases: 8. Germline values: CDR1 SGHNT, CDR2 YYREEE (reference sequence). The CDR3 spans 15 residues. The DNA for the CDR3 is TGTGCCAGCAGCCCAGTGACTAGCGCCGCCTACGAGCAGTACTTC. Translating gives CASSPVTSAAYEQYF. The whole variable domain, filled in from reference TRBV5-4 and TRBJ2-7, reads ETGVTQSPTHLIKTRGQQVTLRCSSQSGHNTVSWYQQALGQGPQFIFQYYREEENGRGNFPPRFSGLQFPNYSSELNVNALELDDSALYLCASSPVTSAAYEQYFGPGTRLTVT.

The sample holds a few counts of this clone. V usage is TRBV19 and J usage is TRBJ2-6; 10 positions agree with TRBD1. This CDR3 is built from 16 residues. V trimming: 5 bases; J trimming: 4 bases; junction bases outside the gene matches: 5. In germline, CDR1 is LNHDA, CDR2 SQIVND (reference sequence). DNA for the CDR3: TGTGCCAGTAGTGCGGGACAGGGGACCGGGGCCAACGTCCTGACTTTC. Translating gives CASSAGQGTGANVLTF. The full variable domain, with the rest looked up from reference TRBV19 and TRBJ2-6, is DGGITQSPKYLFRKEGQNVTLSCEQNLNHDAMYWYRQDPGQGLRLIYYSQIVNDFQKGDIAEGYSVSREKKESFPLTVTSAQKNPTAFYLCASSAGQGTGANVLTFGAGSRLTVL.

This clone appeared once. V and J are TRBV30 and TRBJ1-5; D gene unclear. The ends were cut back, 2 bases at V and 5 bases at J, with 10 bases in the middle. Germline V CDR1 and CDR2: GTSNPN, SVGIG (reference sequence). There are 13 residues in the CDR3. CDR3 loop: CAWSPRVDQPQHF. The CDR3 DNA follows: TGTGCCTGGAGTCCCCGGGTTGATCAGCCCCAGCATTTT.

The rearrangement links TRBV6-1 to TRBJ2-2, with 9 nucleotides matching TRBD2. In germline, CDR1 is MNHNS, CDR2 SASEGT. Germline trimming cut 1 base from V and 4 bases from J; bases unmatched to any gene: 4. CDR3 length: 16 residues. The chain's CDR3 is CASSEGRLAVTGELFF. The CDR3 nucleotides read TGTGCCAGCAGTGAAGGGAGACTAGCGGTCACCGGGGAGCTGTTTTTT.

The chain combines TRBV28 with TRBJ2-5; D may be TRBD1 (6 bases). There are 14 residues in the CDR3. The V and J ends lost 8 bases and 5 bases respectively, with 18 bases between them. Per germline, CDR1 MDHEN and CDR2 SYDVKM. The CDR3 sequence: CASGVAGAGETQYF. CDR3 nucleotides: TGTGCCAGCGGGGTAGCAGGGGCCGGGGAGACCCAGTACTTC. Full variable domain (missing parts from reference TRBV28 and TRBJ2-5): DVKVTQSSRYLVKRTGEKVFLECVQDMDHENMFWYRQDPGLGLRLIYFSYDVKMKEKGDIPEGYSVSREKKERFSLILESASTNQTSMYLCASGVAGAGETQYFGPGTRLLVL.

The chain has TRBV19 and TRBJ2-1; 8 bases agree with TRBD1. Germline CDR1 LNHDA, CDR2 SQIVND (reference sequence). The length of the CDR3 is 12 residues. V trimming: 6 bases; J trimming: 6 bases; junction bases outside the gene matches: 1. The CDR3: CASRQGGNEQFF. The CDR3 bases are TGTGCCAGTAGACAGGGGGGCAATGAGCAGTTCTTC.

The rearrangement joins TRBV18 to TRBJ2-2, with 7 nucleotides matching TRBD2. The CDR3 is 15 residues long. Germline V CDR1 and CDR2: KGHSH, LQKENI. Trimming at V came to 2 bases and at J to 4 bases, leaving 4 bases not matched to a gene. The CDR3 sequence is CASSPAGVGTGELFF. CDR3 in DNA: TGTGCCAGCTCACCAGCGGGAGTCGGCACCGGGGAGCTGTTTTTT.

The chain recombines TRBV5-1 with TRBJ2-3; D is possibly TRBD2 (5 bases). The CDR3 covers 14 residues. V was cut by 3 bases and J by 3 bases, with 11 bases left in between. Germline assignment: CDR1 SGHRS and CDR2 YFSETQ. CDR3 DNA sequence: TGCGCCAGCAGCTGGACCCTAGCTACAGATACGCAGTATTTT. It specifies CASSWTLATDTQYF.

The chain links TRBV7-2 to TRBJ2-1, with 16 bases that match TRBD2. CDR3 length equals 16 residues. V lost 6 bases to trimming and J lost 9 bases; unmatched junction nucleotides: 8. CDR1 and CDR2 from the germline V gene are SGHTA and FQGNSA. The chain's CDR3 is CASRESGLAGGIEQFF. CDR3 DNA: TGTGCCAGCAGAGAATCGGGACTAGCGGGAGGGATTGAGCAGTTCTTC.

The V and J genes are TRBV13 and TRBJ2-5, with D tentatively TRBD2 (7 bases). CDR3 length: 16 amino acids. CDR1 and CDR2 from the germline V gene are PRHDT and FYEKMQ (reference sequence). V was pared by 5 bases and J by 4 bases, with 20 bases between. CDR3 region: CASSPEGRGARETQYF. The CDR3 region has the DNA TGTGCCAGCAGCCCCGAGGGGAGGGGGGCCAGAGAGACCCAGTACTTC.

The CDR3 sequence is CASSFLNRGNGQPQHF. The DNA of the CDR3 is TGTGCCAGCAGTTTTCTAAACAGGGGAAATGGTCAGCCCCAGCATTTT. The rearrangement links TRBV6-5 to TRBJ1-5, with 7 bases that match TRBD1. The CDR3 sequence is 16 residues long. CDR1 is MNHEY, CDR2 SVGAGI, per germline. With 4 bases clipped from V and 6 bases from J, the junction kept 12 bases outside the gene matches.

The chain couples TRBV5-1 to TRBJ2-7; no reliable D call. This CDR3 has 19 residues. Germline assignment: CDR1 SGHRS and CDR2 YFSETQ. The ends were cut back, 4 bases at V and 2 bases at J, with 28 bases in the middle. CDR3 sequence: CASSPTAAATQRRAYEQYF. The CDR3 nucleotides read TGCGCCAGCAGCCCTACAGCCGCCGCCACACAGAGAAGAGCCTACGAGCAGTACTTC. Full variable domain (rest looked up from reference TRBV5-1 and TRBJ2-7): KAGVTQTPRYLIKTRGQQVTLSCSPISGHRSVSWYQQTPGQGLQFLFEYFSETQRNKGNFPGRFSGRQFSNSRSEMNVSTLELGDSALYLCASSPTAAATQRRAYEQYFGPGTRLTVT.

The V and J genes are TRBV5-1 and TRBJ2-3, with 8 bases fitting TRBD2. The CDR3 covers 16 residues. Germline V gene data show CDR1 as SGHRS and CDR2 as YFSETQ. Trimming cost V 4 bases and J 2 bases; bases outside gene matches: 9. CDR3 nucleotides: TGCGCCAGCAGCCCTCAAGCGGGAGAGATCACAGATACGCAGTATTTT. This encodes CASSPQAGEITDTQYF.

A note on this clone: Other DNA sequences within the sample encode an identical CDR3. J is TRBJ2-1 and V is TRBV30; TRBD2 aligns across 12 bases. Germline CDR1 reads GTSNPN; CDR2 reads SVGIG (reference sequence). Trimming removed 0 bases from V and 8 bases from J; junction bases left unmatched: 5. The CDR3 totals 15 residues. CDR3 residues: CAWSVGLAGGDEQFF. CDR3 sequence (DNA): TGTGCCTGGAGTGTGGGTCTAGCGGGAGGGGATGAGCAGTTCTTC.

The V call is TRBV9, the J call TRBJ2-2, with TRBD2 matching over 11 bases. The germline CDR1 and CDR2 sequences are SGDLS and YYNGEE. CDR3 length: 15 residues. J lost 4 bases, V lost 3 bases, and 2 bases had no gene match. CDR3 in DNA: TGTGCCAGCAGCGGGGGGACTAGCGGCACCGGGGAGCTGTTTTTT. It yields the protein CASSGGTSGTGELFF.

The chain is built from TRBV5-4 and TRBJ1-1; TRBD1 matches 12 bases. After removal of 3 bases from V and 6 bases from J, the junction contained 9 bases not matched to a gene. CDR3 length: 16 residues. Germline assignment: CDR1 SGHNT and CDR2 YYREEE (reference sequence). CDR3 protein: CASSSGQGAPPPEAFF. The CDR3 region has the DNA TGTGCCAGCAGCTCGGGACAGGGGGCGCCCCCCCCTGAAGCTTTCTTT.

This clone was detected once. This sequence joins TRBV11-2 and TRBJ2-7, with TRBD2 matching over 7 bases. The CDR3 length is 14 residues. With V trimmed by 5 bases and J by 3 bases, 7 bases remained unmatched. Germline CDR1 SGHAT, CDR2 FQNNGV. CDR3 sequence reads: CASSLAGADYEQYF. The DNA for the CDR3 is TGTGCCAGCAGCCTGGCGGGAGCGGACTACGAGCAGTACTTC.

V usage is TRBV19 and J usage is TRBJ1-2; 8 positions agree with TRBD1. Per the germline V gene, CDR1 is LNHDA and CDR2 is SQIVND (reference sequence). After removal of 10 bases from V and 4 bases from J, the junction contained 8 bases not matched to a gene. This CDR3 is built from 13 residues. The CDR3 region has the DNA TGTGCCACCTCGACAGGGGCGGGCTATGGCTACACCTTC. Encoded protein: CATSTGAGYGYTF.

V is TRBV27 and J is TRBJ1-5; D is uncertain. CDR1 is MNHEY, CDR2 SMNVEV, per germline (reference sequence). V lost 3 bases and J 4 bases, leaving 7 bases between the germline ends. This CDR3 comprises 13 residues. As DNA, the CDR3 is TGTGCCAGCAGTTTTGCGGGGAATCAGCCCCAGCATTTT. It is translated as CASSFAGNQPQHF.

This clone was seen once. The chain is built from TRBV29-1 and TRBJ2-7; 9 bases map to TRBD2. Germline assignment: CDR1 SQVTM and CDR2 ANQGSEA. The V segment lost 3 bases and the J segment 2 bases; nucleotides outside the gene matches: 5. This CDR3 spans 14 amino acids. CDR3 sequence (DNA): TGCAGCGTTGATGTAGCGGGGGCCCCCTACGAGCAGTACTTC. This gives the protein CSVDVAGAPYEQYF.

This clone was counted a few times. The rearrangement links TRBV6-5 to TRBJ2-7; maybe TRBD1 (6 bases). Between the trimmed V and J ends, which lost 10 bases and 3 bases, there was a span of 10 bases. The germline V gene encodes CDR1 MNHEY and CDR2 SVGAGI. The CDR3 length is 11 residues. The CDR3 nucleotides read TGTGCCACCCTACAGGGCTACGAGCAGTACTTC. Residues: CATLQGYEQYF.

The chain combines TRBV29-1 with TRBJ2-5, with TRBD2 matching 8 bases. Germline CDR1 is SQVTM and CDR2 is ANQGSEA. With 4 bases clipped from V and 5 bases from J, the junction kept 3 bases outside the gene matches. This CDR3 has 12 residues. CDR3 region: CSVGSGTETQYF. As DNA, the CDR3 is TGCAGCGTTGGTAGCGGGACGGAGACCCAGTACTTC. The full variable domain, its missing parts supplied by reference TRBV29-1 and TRBJ2-5, is SAVISQKPSRDICQRGTSLTIQCQVDSQVTMMFWYRQQPGQSLTLIATANQGSEATYESGFVIDKFPISRPNLTFSTLTVSNMSPEDSSIYLCSVGSGTETQYFGPGTRLLVL.

The rearrangement joins TRBV19 to TRBJ2-7, with 9 bases lining up with TRBD1. The CDR3 covers 15 residues. Germline CDR1 LNHDA, CDR2 SQIVND (reference sequence). The J segment lost 2 bases and the V segment lost 5 bases, leaving 7 bases of the junction unmatched. CDR3 sequence reads: CASSSWTGVAYEQYF. CDR3 nucleotide sequence: TGTGCCAGTAGTTCCTGGACAGGGGTAGCCTACGAGCAGTACTTC.